Below, 26 T cell receptor beta chains from the same sample are listed, as sequenced in a study of blood T cell repertoires in COVID-19. The assay was immunoSEQ multiplex PCR, and TCRdb's table has in-frame clones only and misses some. The sample holds roughly 320,000 clones, roughly 85% seen once. Sequencing was carried out using peripheral blood. All receptors derive from a human donor in a cohort sampled during active COVID-19.

The chain uses TRBV6-5 and TRBJ1-1; no clear D. There are 15 residues in the CDR3. Germline V gene data show CDR1 as MNHEY and CDR2 as SVGAGI. Trimming stripped 0 bases from V and 0 bases from J, with 8 bases between. Here the CDR3 reads CASSYSQAMNTEAFF. CDR3 DNA: TGTGCCAGCAGTTACTCTCAGGCAATGAACACTGAAGCTTTCTTT.

This clone has ten or more counts. The chain links TRBV15 to TRBJ1-5, with D possibly being TRBD1 (5 bases). CDR3 length: 15 amino acids. Germline V gene data show CDR1 as LNHNV and CDR2 as YYDKDF (reference sequence). Deletions cut 0 bases from V and 3 bases from J, with 9 bases between. CDR3 protein: CATSRDKGYNQPQHF. Written as DNA, the CDR3 is TGTGCCACCAGCAGAGATAAGGGGTACAATCAGCCCCAGCATTTT.

This sequence joins TRBV11-2 and TRBJ2-5, with D hard to call. Trimming took 0 bases from V and 7 from J, leaving 12 bases between them. The CDR3 covers 14 residues. Germline CDR1 and CDR2: SGHAT and FQNNGV. CDR3 sequence reads: CASSLDPGRGTQYF. The CDR3 DNA is TGTGCCAGCAGCTTAGACCCCGGCCGAGGGACCCAGTACTTC.

The V and J genes are TRBV5-1 and TRBJ1-4, with no clear D. The CDR3 has 14 residues. Looked up from germline, CDR1 is SGHRS and CDR2 is YFSETQ. V gave up 0 bases and J gave up 5 bases, with 8 bases separating them. The CDR3: CASSLASVNEKLFF. The CDR3 region has the DNA TGCGCCAGCAGCTTGGCCTCAGTGAATGAAAAACTGTTTTTT.

This clone was seen just once. The V call is TRBV2, the J call TRBJ2-7; no clear D. Germline loops: CDR1 SNHLY, CDR2 FYNNEI. CDR3 length: 16 amino acids. V dropped 6 bases and J dropped 0 bases, with 18 bases sitting between them. This CDR3 is CASRGSRQALSYEQYF. The CDR3, as DNA: TGTGCCAGCAGGGGTAGTAGGCAAGCGCTCTCCTACGAGCAGTACTTC. The full variable domain, rest sourced from reference TRBV2 and TRBJ2-7, is EPEVTQTPSHQVTQMGQEVILRCVPISNHLYFYWYRQILGQKVEFLVSFYNNEISEKSEIFDDQFSVERPDGSNFTLKIRSTKLEDSAMYFCASRGSRQALSYEQYFGPGTRLTVT.

This chain uses TRBV21-1 with TRBJ1-6. TRBV21-1 is a pseudogene locus. This CDR3 is built from 16 residues. The CDR3 region has the DNA TGTGCCAGCAGCAAATTGGATCCAGGGAGGAAATCACCCCTCCACTTT. It codes for CASSKLDPGRKSPLHF.

This clone has only a few counts. V and J are TRBV27 and TRBJ1-5, with 10 bases lining up with TRBD1. Germline V lookup: CDR1 MNHEY, CDR2 SMNVEV (reference sequence). CDR3 length: 13 amino acids. V lost 6 bases to trimming and J lost 7 bases; unmatched junction nucleotides: 3. The CDR3 protein is CASRTGGGQPQHF. The DNA for the CDR3 is TGTGCCAGCAGGACAGGGGGCGGCCAGCCCCAGCATTTT.

The rearrangement links TRBV5-1 to TRBJ2-7; tentative D call: TRBD2 (6 bases). V was clipped by 4 bases and J by 1 base, with 12 bases between them. Germline lookup yields CDR1 SGHRS and CDR2 YFSETQ. This CDR3 has 14 residues. Here the CDR3 reads CASSHRDSSYEQYF. CDR3 sequence (DNA): TGCGCCAGCAGCCACCGGGACTCATCCTACGAGCAGTACTTC. Variable domain in full (rest from reference TRBV5-1 and TRBJ2-7): KAGVTQTPRYLIKTRGQQVTLSCSPISGHRSVSWYQQTPGQGLQFLFEYFSETQRNKGNFPGRFSGRQFSNSRSEMNVSTLELGDSALYLCASSHRDSSYEQYFGPGTRLTVT.

This chain uses TRBV7-9 with TRBJ2-2, with 10 bases identical to TRBD1. Germline V gene data show CDR1 as SEHNR and CDR2 as FQNEAQ (reference sequence). CDR3 length: 14 residues. J lost 6 bases, V lost 6 bases, and 4 bases had no gene match. The chain's CDR3 is CASRWTGGSGELFF. The CDR3 coding sequence is TGTGCCAGCAGATGGACAGGGGGATCCGGGGAGCTGTTTTTT.

This clone was counted between two and nine times. This rearrangement joins TRBV7-6 to TRBJ1-5; TRBD1 agrees at 9 bases. The CDR3 sequence is 16 residues long. Germline CDR1 SGHVS, CDR2 FNYEAQ. V was pared by 5 bases and J by 1 base, with 6 bases of the junction left unmatched. CDR3 residues: CASSPGTGISNQPQHF. The CDR3, as DNA: TGTGCCAGCAGCCCCGGGACAGGGATAAGCAATCAGCCCCAGCATTTT.

V and J are TRBV24-1 and TRBJ2-7; D gene ambiguous. The V end lost 9 bases, the J end lost 3 bases, and 5 bases lay between the germline ends. The germline V gene has CDR1 KGHDR and CDR2 SFDVKD. The CDR3 runs 10 residues. CDR3: CATGRYEQYF. The CDR3 region has the DNA TGTGCCACCGGCCGCTACGAGCAGTACTTC.

This chain connects TRBV7-4 to TRBJ1-2; D is undetermined. V was cut by 4 bases and J by 0 bases, with 12 bases left in between. The V gene's germline CDR1 is SGHVT and CDR2 SQSDAQ. This CDR3 region has 15 residues. This CDR3 is CASSSLDGANYGYTF. CDR3 DNA: TGTGCCAGCAGCTCCCTCGACGGAGCTAACTATGGCTACACCTTC.

The chain joins TRBV5-1 to TRBJ2-1; D may be TRBD1 (5 bases). The germline V gene encodes CDR1 SGHRS and CDR2 YFSETQ. Trimming removed 2 bases from V and 7 bases from J, with 13 bases in between. This CDR3 comprises 14 residues. CDR3 bases: TGCGCCAGCAGCTTATGGGGTCCAGGGAATGAGCAGTTCTTC. It encodes CASSLWGPGNEQFF.

This clone was seen once. This rearrangement joins TRBV5-1 to TRBJ1-6; D possibly corresponds to TRBD1 (6 bases). The CDR3 runs to 14 residues. Germline-derived CDR1 and CDR2 are SGHRS and YFSETQ. The ends were cut back, 5 bases at V and 13 bases at J, with 19 bases in the middle. CDR3 region: CASSMGQGVTPLHF. CDR3 in DNA: TGCGCCAGCAGTATGGGACAAGGGGTGACCCCCCTCCACTTT.

V and J are TRBV6-5 and TRBJ1-1, with a weak D call TRBD1 (6 bases). CDR3 length: 14 amino acids. The V end was cut by 6 bases, the J end by 3 bases, with 14 bases between. The germline gives CDR1 MNHEY, CDR2 SVGAGI. DNA of the CDR3: TGTGCCAGCAGGGCACAGGGATGGCACACTGAAGCTTTCTTT. Translated, it gives CASRAQGWHTEAFF.

The CDR3: CASIVDRDTEAFF. CDR3 nucleotide sequence: TGTGCCAGCATAGTAGACAGGGACACTGAAGCTTTCTTT. V gene TRBV2 combines with J gene TRBJ1-1; 7 positions match TRBD1. V lost 7 bases to trimming and J lost 3 bases; unmatched junction nucleotides: 5. The CDR3 length is 13 residues. Germline V lookup: CDR1 SNHLY, CDR2 FYNNEI.

V is TRBV6-5 and J is TRBJ1-2, with 7 positions matching TRBD1. V was pared by 4 bases and J by 2 bases, with 1 base of the junction left unmatched. CDR3 length: 13 residues. Germline CDR1 MNHEY, CDR2 SVGAGI. The CDR3 nucleotides read TGTGCCAGCAGTTGGGACAGAAACTATGGCTACACCTTC. This sequence encodes CASSWDRNYGYTF.

Only one count was recorded for this clone. The genes are TRBV4-1 and TRBJ2-5, with D hard to call. Germline loops: CDR1 MGHRA, CDR2 YSYEKL. Trimming took 2 bases from V and 2 from J, leaving 9 bases between them. This CDR3 is 14 amino acids long. The CDR3 is CASSQWADQETQYF. In DNA, the CDR3 is TGCGCCAGCAGCCAATGGGCAGATCAAGAGACCCAGTACTTC.

The genes are TRBV20-1 and TRBJ2-2; D is ambiguous. Germline-derived CDR1 and CDR2 are DFQATT and SNEGSKA (reference sequence). The CDR3 is 11 amino acids. The V end was cut by 4 bases, the J end by 3 bases, with 3 bases between. CDR3 sequence reads: CSAKHTGELFF. Here the CDR3 DNA reads TGCAGTGCTAAGCACACCGGGGAGCTGTTTTTT.

The chain recombines TRBV3-1 (or the pseudogene TRBV3-2) with TRBJ2-7; D is unclear. There are 14 residues in the CDR3. V lost 5 bases and J lost 0, with 11 bases in between. The germline CDR1 and CDR2 sequences are LGHDT and YNNKEL (reference sequence). DNA for the CDR3: TGTGCCAGCAGCGTGACTCAGACCTCCTACGAGCAGTACTTC. It is translated as CASSVTQTSYEQYF.

This chain links TRBV21-1 with TRBJ1-1. TRBV21-1 constitutes a pseudogene. The CDR3 totals 12 residues. Here the CDR3 DNA reads TGTGCCAGCAGCAAAGGGGACTGGGAAGCTTTCTTT. Translation gives CASSKGDWEAFF.

The chain joins TRBV5-6 to TRBJ2-7; D not resolved. Trimming stripped 0 bases from V and 0 bases from J, with 4 bases between. There are 13 residues in the CDR3. Looked up from germline, CDR1 is SGHDT and CDR2 is YYEEEE. CDR3 sequence: CASSLDYSYEQYF. The CDR3 DNA sequence: TGTGCCAGCAGCTTGGACTACTCCTACGAGCAGTACTTC.

This sequence joins TRBV24-1 and TRBJ2-3, with TRBD1 identical over 7 bases. The CDR3 covers 12 residues. Germline assignment: CDR1 KGHDR and CDR2 SFDVKD. The V segment lost 9 bases and the J segment 2 bases; nucleotides outside the gene matches: 1. The chain's CDR3 is CATGQATDTQYF. The CDR3 nucleotides are TGTGCCACCGGACAGGCCACAGATACGCAGTATTTT.

This clone was detected a few times. A junction end diverges from the germline sequence, so it may reflect a read error. V usage is TRBV20-1 and J usage is TRBJ1-3; D not resolved. CDR1 and CDR2 (germline): DFQATT, SNEGSKA (reference sequence). The CDR3 covers 11 residues. The CDR3 protein is CSLLHGNTIYF. The DNA of the CDR3 is TGTTCACTTCTCCACGGAAACACCATATATTTT.

The chain uses TRBV6-2 or TRBV6-3 and TRBJ1-1; the match to TRBD1 covers 7 bases. Per germline, CDR1 MNHEY and CDR2 SVGEGT. The CDR3 is made up of 15 amino acids. The ends lost 0 bases at V and 4 bases at J; junction bases unmatched: 5. This CDR3 is CASSYSRGSSTEAFF. In DNA form, the CDR3 reads TGTGCCAGCAGTTACTCCAGGGGGTCGAGCACTGAAGCTTTCTTT.

The rearrangement links TRBV2 to TRBJ1-2; the D gene is possibly TRBD1 (6 bases). Per germline, CDR1 SNHLY and CDR2 FYNNEI. Trimming left V 2 bases short and J 7 bases short, with 14 bases between. The CDR3 extends over 14 amino acids. The CDR3 protein is CASSEIQGQGGYTF. The CDR3 DNA reads TGTGCCAGCAGTGAAATACAGGGTCAAGGTGGCTACACCTTC.